This T cell receptor (beta chain) was found in a study of blood T cell repertoires in COVID-19. Participants spanned ages about 18 to 100 years and resided in about 25 US areas. Assay: immunoSEQ multiplex PCR; the TCRdb copy retains only in-frame clones and omits some. The sample lists fewer than 350,000 clones; roughly 90% were seen once. Specimen: PBMCs or T cells enriched from blood (not recorded which). This receptor was identified in a woman aged 25 to 39 who had been exposed to COVID-19.

The CDR3 here is CATSVQTGFRETQYF. The CDR3 bases are TGTGCCACCAGCGTACAGACAGGGTTTCGAGAGACCCAGTACTTC. This rearrangement joins TRBV15 to TRBJ2-5, with 7 positions matching TRBD1. CDR1 and CDR2 from the germline V gene are LNHNV and YYDKDF (reference sequence). V dropped 5 bases and J dropped 4; count of bases not matched to a gene: 10. This CDR3 has 15 residues.